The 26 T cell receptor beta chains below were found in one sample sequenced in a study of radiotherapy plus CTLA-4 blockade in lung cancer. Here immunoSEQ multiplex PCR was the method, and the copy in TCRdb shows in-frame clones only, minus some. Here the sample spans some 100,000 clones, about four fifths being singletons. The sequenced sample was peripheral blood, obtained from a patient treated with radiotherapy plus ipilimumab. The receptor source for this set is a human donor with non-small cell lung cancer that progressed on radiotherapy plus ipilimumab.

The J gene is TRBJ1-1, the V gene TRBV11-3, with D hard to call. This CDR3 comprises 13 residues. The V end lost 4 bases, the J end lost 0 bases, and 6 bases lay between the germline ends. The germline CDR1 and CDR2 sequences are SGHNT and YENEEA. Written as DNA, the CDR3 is TGTGCCAGCAGCTCTAACATGAACACTGAAGCTTTCTTT. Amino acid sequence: CASSSNMNTEAFF.

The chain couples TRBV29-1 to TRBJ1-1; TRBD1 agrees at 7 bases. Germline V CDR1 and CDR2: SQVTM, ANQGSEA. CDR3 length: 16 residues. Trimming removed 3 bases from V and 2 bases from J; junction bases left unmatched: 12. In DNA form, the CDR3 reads TGCAGCGTTGACCTATCGATGGACAGGCTAAACACTGAAGCTTTCTTT. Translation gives CSVDLSMDRLNTEAFF.

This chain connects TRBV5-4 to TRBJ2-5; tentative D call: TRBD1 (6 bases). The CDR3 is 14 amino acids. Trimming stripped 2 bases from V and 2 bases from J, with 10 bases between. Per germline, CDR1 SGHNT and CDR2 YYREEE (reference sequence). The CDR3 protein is CASSFGQGQETQYF. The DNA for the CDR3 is TGTGCCAGCAGCTTTGGCCAGGGGCAAGAGACCCAGTACTTC. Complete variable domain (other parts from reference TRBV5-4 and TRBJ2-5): ETGVTQSPTHLIKTRGQQVTLRCSSQSGHNTVSWYQQALGQGPQFIFQYYREEENGRGNFPPRFSGLQFPNYSSELNVNALELDDSALYLCASSFGQGQETQYFGPGTRLLVL.

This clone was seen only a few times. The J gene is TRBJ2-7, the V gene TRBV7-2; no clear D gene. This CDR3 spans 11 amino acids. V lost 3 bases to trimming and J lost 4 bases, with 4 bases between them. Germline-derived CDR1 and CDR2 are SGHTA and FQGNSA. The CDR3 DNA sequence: TGTGCCAGCAGCTTGATTTACGAGCAGTACTTC. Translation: CASSLIYEQYF.

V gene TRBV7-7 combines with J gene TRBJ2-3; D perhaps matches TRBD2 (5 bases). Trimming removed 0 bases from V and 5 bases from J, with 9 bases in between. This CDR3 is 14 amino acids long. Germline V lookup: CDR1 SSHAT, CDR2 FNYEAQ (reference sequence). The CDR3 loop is CASSLATGLDTQYF. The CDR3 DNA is TGTGCCAGCAGCTTAGCCACGGGATTAGATACGCAGTATTTT.

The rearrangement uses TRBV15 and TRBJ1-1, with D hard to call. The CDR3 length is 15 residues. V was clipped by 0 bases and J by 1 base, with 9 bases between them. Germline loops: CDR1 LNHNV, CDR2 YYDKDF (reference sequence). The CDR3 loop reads CATSRDSGRNTEAFF. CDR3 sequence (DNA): TGTGCCACCAGCAGAGACAGCGGTAGGAACACTGAAGCTTTCTTT.

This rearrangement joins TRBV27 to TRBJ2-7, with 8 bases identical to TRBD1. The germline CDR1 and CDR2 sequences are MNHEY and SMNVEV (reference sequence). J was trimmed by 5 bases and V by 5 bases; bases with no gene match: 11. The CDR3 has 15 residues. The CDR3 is CASSPRTGPTDEQYF. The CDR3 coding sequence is TGTGCCAGCAGTCCCCGGACAGGGCCCACGGACGAGCAGTACTTC.

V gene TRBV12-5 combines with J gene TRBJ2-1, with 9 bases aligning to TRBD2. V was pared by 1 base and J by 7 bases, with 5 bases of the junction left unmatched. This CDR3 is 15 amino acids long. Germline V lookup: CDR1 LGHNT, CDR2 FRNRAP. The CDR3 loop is CASGLGLAAGNEQFF. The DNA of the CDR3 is TGTGCTAGTGGTTTGGGACTAGCGGCTGGGAATGAGCAGTTCTTC.

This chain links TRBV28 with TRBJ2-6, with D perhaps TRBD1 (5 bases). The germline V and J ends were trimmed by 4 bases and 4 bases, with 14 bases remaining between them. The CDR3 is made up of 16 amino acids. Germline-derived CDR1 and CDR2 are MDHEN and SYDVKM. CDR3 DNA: TGTGCCAGCAGTTCCTTAGGGGCGCAAGGGGCCAACGTCCTGACTTTC. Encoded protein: CASSSLGAQGANVLTF.

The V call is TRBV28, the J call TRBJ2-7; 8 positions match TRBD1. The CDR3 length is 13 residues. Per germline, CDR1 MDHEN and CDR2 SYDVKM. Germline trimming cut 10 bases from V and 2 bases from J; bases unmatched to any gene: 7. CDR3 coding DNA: TGTGCCACCTACACAGGGGGAGCCTACGAGCAGTACTTC. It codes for CATYTGGAYEQYF. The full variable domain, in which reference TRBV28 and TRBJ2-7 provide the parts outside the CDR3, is DVKVTQSSRYLVKRTGEKVFLECVQDMDHENMFWYRQDPGLGLRLIYFSYDVKMKEKGDIPEGYSVSREKKERFSLILESASTNQTSMYLCATYTGGAYEQYFGPGTRLTVT.

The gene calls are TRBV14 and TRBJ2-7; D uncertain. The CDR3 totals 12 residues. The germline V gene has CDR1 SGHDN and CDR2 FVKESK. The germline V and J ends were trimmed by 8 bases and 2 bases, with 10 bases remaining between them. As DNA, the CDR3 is TGTGCCAGCGGCCTTGGCACCTACGAGCAGTACTTC. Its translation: CASGLGTYEQYF.

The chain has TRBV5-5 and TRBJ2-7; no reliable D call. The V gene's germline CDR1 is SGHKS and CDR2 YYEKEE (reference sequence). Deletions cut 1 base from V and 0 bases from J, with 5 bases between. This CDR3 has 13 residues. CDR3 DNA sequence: TGTGCCAGCAGCTTGATTCACTCCTACGAGCAGTACTTC. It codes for CASSLIHSYEQYF.

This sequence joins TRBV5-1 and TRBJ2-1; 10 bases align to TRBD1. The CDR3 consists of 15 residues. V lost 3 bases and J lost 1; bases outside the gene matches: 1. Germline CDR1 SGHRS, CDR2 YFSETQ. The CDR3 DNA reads TGCGCCAGCAGCTGGGGACAGGGGTCCTACAATGAGCAGTTCTTC. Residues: CASSWGQGSYNEQFF.

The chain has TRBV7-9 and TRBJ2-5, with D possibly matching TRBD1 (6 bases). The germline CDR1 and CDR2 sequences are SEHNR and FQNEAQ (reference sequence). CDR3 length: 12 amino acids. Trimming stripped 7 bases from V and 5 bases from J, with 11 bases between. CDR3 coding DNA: TGTGCCAGCATCTGGGGGCGCGAGACCCAGTACTTC. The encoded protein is CASIWGRETQYF.

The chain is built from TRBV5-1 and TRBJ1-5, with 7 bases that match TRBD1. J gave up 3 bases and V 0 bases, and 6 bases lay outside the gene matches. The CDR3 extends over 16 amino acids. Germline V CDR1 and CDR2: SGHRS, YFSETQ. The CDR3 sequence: CASSLGSGGSNQPQHF. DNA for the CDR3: TGCGCCAGCAGCTTGGGGTCAGGGGGTTCCAATCAGCCCCAGCATTTT.

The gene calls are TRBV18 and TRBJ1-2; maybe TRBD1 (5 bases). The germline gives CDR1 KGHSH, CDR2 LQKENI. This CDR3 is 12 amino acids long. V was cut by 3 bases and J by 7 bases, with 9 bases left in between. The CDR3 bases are TGTGCCAGCTCACCCGGGGGTGGTGGCTACACCTTC. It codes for CASSPGGGGYTF.

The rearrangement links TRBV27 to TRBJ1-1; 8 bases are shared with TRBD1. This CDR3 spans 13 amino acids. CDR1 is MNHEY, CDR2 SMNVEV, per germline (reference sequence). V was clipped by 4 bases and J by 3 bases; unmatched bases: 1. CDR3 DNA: TGTGCCAGCAGTTACAGGGGGGACACTGAAGCTTTCTTT. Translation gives CASSYRGDTEAFF.

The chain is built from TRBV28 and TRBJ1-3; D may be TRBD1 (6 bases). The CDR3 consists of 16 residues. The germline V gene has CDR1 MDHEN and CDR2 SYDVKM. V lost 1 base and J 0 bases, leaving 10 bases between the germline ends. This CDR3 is CASSLFQGHSGNTIYF. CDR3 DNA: TGTGCCAGCAGTTTATTTCAGGGACACTCTGGAAACACCATATATTTT.

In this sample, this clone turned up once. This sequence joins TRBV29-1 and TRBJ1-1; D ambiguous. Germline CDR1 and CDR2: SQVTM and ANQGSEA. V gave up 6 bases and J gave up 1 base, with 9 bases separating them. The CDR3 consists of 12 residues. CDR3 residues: CSVTAPNTEAFF. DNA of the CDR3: TGCAGCGTAACAGCGCCGAACACTGAAGCTTTCTTT. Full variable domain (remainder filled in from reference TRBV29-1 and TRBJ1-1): SAVISQKPSRDICQRGTSLTIQCQVDSQVTMMFWYRQQPGQSLTLIATANQGSEATYESGFVIDKFPISRPNLTFSTLTVSNMSPEDSSIYLCSVTAPNTEAFFGQGTRLTVV.

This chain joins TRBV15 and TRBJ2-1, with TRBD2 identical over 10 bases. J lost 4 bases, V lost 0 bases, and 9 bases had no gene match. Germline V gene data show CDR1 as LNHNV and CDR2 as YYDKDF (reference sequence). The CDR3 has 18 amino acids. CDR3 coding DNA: TGTGCCACCAGCAGAGATTTAAGCGGGGGGGCCATGTACAATGAGCAGTTCTTC. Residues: CATSRDLSGGAMYNEQFF.

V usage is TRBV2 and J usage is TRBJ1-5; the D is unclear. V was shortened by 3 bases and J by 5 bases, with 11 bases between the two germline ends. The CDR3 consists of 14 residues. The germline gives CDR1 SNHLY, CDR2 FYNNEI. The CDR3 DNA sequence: TGTGCCAGCAGTGAGGTGGGGATGGATCAGCCCCAGCATTTT. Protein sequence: CASSEVGMDQPQHF.

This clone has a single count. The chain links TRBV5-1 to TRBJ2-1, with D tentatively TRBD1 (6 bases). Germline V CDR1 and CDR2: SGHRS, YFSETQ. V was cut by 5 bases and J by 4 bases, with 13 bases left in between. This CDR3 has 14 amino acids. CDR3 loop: CASSQGLKYNEQFF. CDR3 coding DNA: TGCGCCAGCAGTCAGGGGCTAAAGTACAATGAGCAGTTCTTC.

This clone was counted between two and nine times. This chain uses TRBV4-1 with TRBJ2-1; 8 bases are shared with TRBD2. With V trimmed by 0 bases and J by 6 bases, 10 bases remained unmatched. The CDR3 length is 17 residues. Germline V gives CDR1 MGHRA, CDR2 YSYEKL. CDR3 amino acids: CASSQEVGGGVRNEQFF. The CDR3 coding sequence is TGCGCCAGCAGCCAAGAGGTCGGGGGGGGCGTCCGCAATGAGCAGTTCTTC.

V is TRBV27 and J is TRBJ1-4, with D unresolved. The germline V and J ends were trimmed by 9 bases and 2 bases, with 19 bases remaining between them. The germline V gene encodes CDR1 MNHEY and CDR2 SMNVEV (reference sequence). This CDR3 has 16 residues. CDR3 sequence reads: CASQRAGFGTNEKLFF. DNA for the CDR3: TGTGCCAGTCAACGGGCGGGATTCGGCACTAATGAAAAACTGTTTTTT.

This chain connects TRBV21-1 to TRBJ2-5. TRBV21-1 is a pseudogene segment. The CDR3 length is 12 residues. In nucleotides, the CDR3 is TGTGCCAGCATTGTTATTGGAGAGACCCAGTACTTC. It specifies CASIVIGETQYF.

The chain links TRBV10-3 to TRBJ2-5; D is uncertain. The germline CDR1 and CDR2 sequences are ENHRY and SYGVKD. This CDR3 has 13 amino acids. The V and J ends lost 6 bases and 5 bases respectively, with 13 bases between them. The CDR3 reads CAISLGPAETQYF. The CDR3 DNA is TGTGCCATCAGCCTAGGACCAGCGGAGACCCAGTACTTC.